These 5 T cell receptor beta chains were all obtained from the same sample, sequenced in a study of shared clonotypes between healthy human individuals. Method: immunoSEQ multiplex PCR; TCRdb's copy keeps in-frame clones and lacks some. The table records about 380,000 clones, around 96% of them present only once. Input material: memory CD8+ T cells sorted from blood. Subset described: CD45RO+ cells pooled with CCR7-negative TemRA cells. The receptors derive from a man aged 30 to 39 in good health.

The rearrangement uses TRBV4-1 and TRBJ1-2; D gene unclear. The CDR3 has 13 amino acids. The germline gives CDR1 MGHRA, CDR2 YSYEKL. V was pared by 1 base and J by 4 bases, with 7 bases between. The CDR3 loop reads CASSQGGIYGYTF. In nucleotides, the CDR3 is TGCGCCAGCAGCCAAGGGGGTATCTATGGCTACACCTTC.

The CDR3 loop reads CASSWYRAYSNQPQHF. CDR3 nucleotide sequence: TGTGCCAGTAGTTGGTACAGGGCTTATAGCAATCAGCCCCAGCATTTT. The chain couples TRBV19 to TRBJ1-5; TRBD1 is a possible D gene (6 bases). The CDR3 sequence is 16 residues long. The germline V gene encodes CDR1 LNHDA and CDR2 SQIVND (reference sequence). Trimming cost V 5 bases and J 0 bases, with 14 bases left between them.

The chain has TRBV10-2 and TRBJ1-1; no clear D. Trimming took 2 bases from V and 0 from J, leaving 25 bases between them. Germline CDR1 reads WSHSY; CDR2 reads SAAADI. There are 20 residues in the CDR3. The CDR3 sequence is CASSETLLSQSRFMNTEAFF. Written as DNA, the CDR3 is TGCGCCAGCAGTGAGACCCTGTTATCCCAGTCACGCTTCATGAACACTGAAGCTTTCTTT.

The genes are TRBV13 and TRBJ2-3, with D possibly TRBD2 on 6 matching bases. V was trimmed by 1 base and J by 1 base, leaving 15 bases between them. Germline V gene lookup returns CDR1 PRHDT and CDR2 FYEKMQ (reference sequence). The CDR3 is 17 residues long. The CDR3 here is CASSLEYGGERTDTQYF. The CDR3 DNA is TGTGCCAGCAGCTTAGAATATGGAGGGGAGCGCACAGATACGCAGTATTTT.

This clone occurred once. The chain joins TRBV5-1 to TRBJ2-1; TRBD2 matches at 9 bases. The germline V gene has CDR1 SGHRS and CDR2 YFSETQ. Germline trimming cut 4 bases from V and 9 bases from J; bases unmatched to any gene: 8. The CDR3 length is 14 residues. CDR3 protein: CASSQTTSGLEQFF. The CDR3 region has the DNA TGCGCCAGCAGCCAAACGACTAGCGGCCTTGAGCAGTTCTTC.